A single sample is the source of the 30 T cell receptor beta chains below, sequenced in a study of T cell responses to AZD1222 COVID-19 vaccine. Generated by immunoSEQ multiplex PCR, the TCRdb table keeps only in-frame clones and is missing some. The sample holds some 120,000 clones; roughly 90% are singletons and the top ten take 2.5% to 3%. This specimen was peripheral blood, taken on day 0 of AZD1222 vaccination. These receptors were obtained from an adult in good health.

The chain combines TRBV18 with TRBJ2-7; possible D gene TRBD1, 5 bases. Germline assignment: CDR1 KGHSH and CDR2 LQKENI. The V end lost 3 bases, the J end lost 5 bases, and 14 bases lay between the germline ends. The CDR3 extends over 14 amino acids. As DNA, the CDR3 is TGTGCCAGCTCACCTCCAGGGTTTTATGACGAGCAGTACTTC. Its translation: CASSPPGFYDEQYF.

This chain uses TRBV29-1 with TRBJ1-3, with D maybe TRBD1 (5 bases). The V and J ends lost 1 base and 8 bases respectively, with 9 bases between them. This CDR3 spans 12 amino acids. Germline lookup yields CDR1 SQVTM and CDR2 ANQGSEA. CDR3 DNA sequence: TGCAGCGTTGAAGTGGGGGGAGACACCATATATTTT. It encodes CSVEVGGDTIYF.

Only a few counts were recorded for this clone. This chain connects TRBV7-3 to TRBJ2-1, with 8 bases identical to TRBD2. V shed 4 bases, J shed 8 bases, and the junction held 7 bases outside the gene matches. This CDR3 has 14 residues. From germline, CDR1 is SGHTA and CDR2 FQGTGA. This CDR3 reads CASSSGTRLDEQFF. The CDR3, as DNA: TGTGCCAGCAGCTCTGGGACTAGGCTCGATGAGCAGTTCTTC.

The DNA for the CDR3 is TGTGCCAGCAGCTTAGGACCGTACTACGAGCAGTACTTC. It codes for CASSLGPYYEQYF. V is TRBV11-3 and J is TRBJ2-7, with D hard to call. CDR3 length equals 13 residues. Germline-derived CDR1 and CDR2 are SGHNT and YENEEA. V lost 1 base, J lost 3 bases, and 7 bases lay in between.

The chain combines TRBV9 with TRBJ2-5; 9 bases fit TRBD1. Germline V gene sequence: CDR1 SGDLS, CDR2 YYNGEE. V was clipped by 0 bases and J by 4 bases; unmatched bases: 7. The CDR3 runs 16 residues. The CDR3 nucleotides are TGTGCCAGCAGCGTAGGGGCCGGGACAGGGATAGAGACCCAGTACTTC. Its translation: CASSVGAGTGIETQYF.

The gene calls are TRBV5-1 and TRBJ2-2; 8 bases are shared with TRBD2. Unmatched junction bases numbered 11, after V lost 6 bases and J lost 7 bases. CDR1 SGHRS and CDR2 YFSETQ come from the germline V gene. The CDR3 length is 15 residues. CDR3 sequence reads: CASNREGPMGGELFF. For the CDR3, the DNA is TGCGCCAGCAACCGGGAGGGCCCCATGGGCGGGGAGCTGTTTTTT.

The V gene is TRBV4-3, the J gene TRBJ1-2; 8 nucleotides align to TRBD1. CDR3 size: 15 residues. Germline CDR1 LGHNA, CDR2 YSLEER. Trimming took 1 base from V and 7 from J; bases not matched to a gene: 8. The CDR3 bases are TGCGCCAGCAGCCAAGTACCTCAGGGGGCTCGTGGCTACACCTTC. Translation gives CASSQVPQGARGYTF.

V is TRBV12-3 or TRBV12-4 and J is TRBJ2-1; D is unclear. There are 13 residues in the CDR3. V was trimmed by 3 bases and J by 6 bases, leaving 9 bases between them. The DNA of the CDR3 is TGTGCCAGCAGTTTTTCCCCTTTCAATGAGCAGTTCTTC. Protein sequence: CASSFSPFNEQFF.

In nucleotides, the CDR3 is TGTGCCAGCAGTTTAGAGGGCAGGCGGGGGTTCTTC. Its translation: CASSLEGRRGFF. The chain uses TRBV12-3 or TRBV12-4 and TRBJ2-1, with TRBD2 as a possible D gene (6 bases). Deletions cut 1 base from V and 15 bases from J, with 13 bases between. This CDR3 is built from 12 residues.

The rearrangement joins TRBV19 to TRBJ2-2, with D hard to call. Trimming removed 4 bases from V and 5 bases from J, with 5 bases in between. Germline values: CDR1 LNHDA, CDR2 SQIVND (reference sequence). The CDR3 runs 12 residues. The CDR3: CASSTRTGELFF. For the CDR3, the DNA is TGTGCCAGTAGTACCCGGACCGGGGAGCTGTTTTTT.

The chain joins TRBV4-2 to TRBJ2-1; D unclear. V was pared by 4 bases and J by 7 bases, with 11 bases between. The CDR3 loop spans 13 amino acids. Germline V CDR1 and CDR2: LGHNA, YNFKEQ. CDR3 nucleotide sequence: TGTGCCAGCAGCCCGACTGGTCCGAATGAGCAGTTCTTC. This codes for CASSPTGPNEQFF.

The chain combines TRBV19 with TRBJ1-4; tentatively, D is TRBD1 (5 bases). The ends were cut back, 3 bases at V and 12 bases at J, with 11 bases in the middle. The CDR3 sequence is 12 residues long. Germline CDR1 reads LNHDA; CDR2 reads SQIVND (reference sequence). The CDR3 loop is CASSIWAGELFF. The CDR3 DNA reads TGTGCCAGTAGTATTTGGGCGGGGGAACTGTTTTTT.

The chain has TRBV7-9 and TRBJ2-7; tentatively, D is TRBD2 (5 bases). Per the germline V gene, CDR1 is SEHNR and CDR2 is FQNEAQ (reference sequence). Between the trimmed V and J ends, which lost 7 bases and 1 base, there was a span of 8 bases. This CDR3 contains 12 residues. DNA for the CDR3: TGTGCCAGCACCTCGGGGTCCTACGAGCAGTACTTC. Amino acids: CASTSGSYEQYF.

The chain carries TRBV5-6 and TRBJ1-2; D gene uncertain. Germline CDR1 SGHDT, CDR2 YYEEEE. This CDR3 contains 15 residues. The V end was cut by 4 bases, the J end by 4 bases, with 17 bases between. CDR3 in amino acids: CASSEAGSGVYGYTF. CDR3 sequence (DNA): TGTGCCAGCAGCGAGGCGGGCAGTGGGGTCTATGGCTACACCTTC.

The chain uses TRBV11-1 and TRBJ2-7; D might be TRBD1 (6 bases). The CDR3 contains 14 residues. Trimming cost V 2 bases and J 3 bases, with 11 bases left between them. Germline loops: CDR1 SGHAT, CDR2 FQDESV (reference sequence). The chain's CDR3 is CASSLNARGYEQYF. Here the CDR3 DNA reads TGTGCCAGCAGCTTAAACGCCAGGGGCTACGAGCAGTACTTC.

This clone has a single count. The chain carries TRBV14 and TRBJ1-2; D gene uncertain. V dropped 0 bases and J dropped 7 bases, with 9 bases sitting between them. Per the germline V gene, CDR1 is SGHDN and CDR2 is FVKESK. There are 13 residues in the CDR3. This CDR3 reads CASSQDFETGYTF. In nucleotides, the CDR3 is TGTGCCAGCAGCCAAGATTTCGAGACTGGCTACACCTTC. Full variable domain (remainder filled in from reference TRBV14 and TRBJ1-2): EAGVTQFPSHSVIEKGQTVTLRCDPISGHDNLYWYRRVMGKEIKFLLHFVKESKQDESGMPNNRFLAERTGGTYSTLKVQPAELEDSGVYFCASSQDFETGYTFGSGTRLTVV.

This clone is a singleton in its sample. The gene calls are TRBV5-1 and TRBJ1-1; no clear D. CDR3 length: 13 amino acids. V was trimmed by 2 bases and J by 0 bases, leaving 5 bases between them. The germline gives CDR1 SGHRS, CDR2 YFSETQ. The CDR3 nucleotides are TGCGCCAGCAGCTTACGCATGAACACTGAAGCTTTCTTT. Protein product: CASSLRMNTEAFF.

The chain's CDR3 is CASSQALRGHSPLHF. The DNA of the CDR3 is TGTGCCAGCAGCCAGGCCCTCAGGGGGCATTCACCCCTCCACTTT. The gene calls are TRBV4-2 and TRBJ1-6; 8 positions match TRBD1. The CDR3 loop spans 15 amino acids. J was trimmed by 8 bases and V by 3 bases; bases with no gene match: 6. Germline values: CDR1 LGHNA, CDR2 YNFKEQ.

V and J are TRBV10-3 and TRBJ1-3; TRBD1 matches at 8 bases. V trimming: 3 bases; J trimming: 2 bases; junction bases outside the gene matches: 6. There are 16 residues in the CDR3. Per germline, CDR1 ENHRY and CDR2 SYGVKD. In DNA form, the CDR3 reads TGTGCCATCAGTGACCTTCAGGGGGCGACTGGAAACACCATATATTTT. Translating gives CAISDLQGATGNTIYF.

V and J are TRBV11-2 and TRBJ2-2, with D possibly matching TRBD1 (5 bases). Trimming cost V 0 bases and J 3 bases, with 11 bases left between them. Germline V gene data show CDR1 as SGHAT and CDR2 as FQNNGV. The CDR3 has 16 amino acids. CDR3 residues: CASSLEGLVYTGELFF. Written as DNA, the CDR3 is TGTGCCAGCAGCTTAGAGGGGCTAGTCTACACCGGGGAGCTGTTTTTT.

This chain uses TRBV28 with TRBJ2-2; 8 bases are a match to TRBD2. The germline CDR1 and CDR2 sequences are MDHEN and SYDVKM. This CDR3 spans 16 amino acids. The ends lost 5 bases at V and 6 bases at J; junction bases unmatched: 11. Here the CDR3 DNA reads TGTGCCAGCAGTCCTTCCACTAGCGGAGGGGCCGGGGAGCTGTTTTTT. This translates into CASSPSTSGGAGELFF.

The V call is TRBV29-1, the J call TRBJ1-1; no clear D gene. The V gene lost 4 bases and the J gene lost 4 bases, with 10 bases spanning the gap. CDR3 length: 12 residues. Germline CDR1 SQVTM, CDR2 ANQGSEA. CDR3 protein: CSVAGYSTEAFF. Here the CDR3 DNA reads TGCAGCGTTGCGGGGTATAGCACTGAAGCTTTCTTT.

The V call is TRBV3-1 (or the pseudogene TRBV3-2), the J call TRBJ1-1; 12 bases map to TRBD1. The V and J ends lost 2 bases and 4 bases, in that order; junction bases with no gene match: 8. The CDR3 length is 17 residues. Germline CDR1 is LGHDT and CDR2 is YNNKEL (reference sequence). The CDR3 region has the DNA TGTGCCAGCAGCCAAAATCCGGGACAGGGGGCTGGCACTGAAGCTTTCTTT. Encoded protein: CASSQNPGQGAGTEAFF.

As DNA, the CDR3 is TGTGCCAGCAGTTACAACAGGGGCGGCTATGGCTACACCTTC. Translated, it gives CASSYNRGGYGYTF. V usage is TRBV6-5 and J usage is TRBJ1-2, with TRBD1 matching over 7 bases. The V and J ends lost 2 bases and 4 bases, in that order; junction bases with no gene match: 4. The CDR3 sequence is 14 residues long. The germline V gene encodes CDR1 MNHEY and CDR2 SVGAGI.

This clone was recorded once. Within the sample, other DNA sequences also encode this same CDR3. The V gene is TRBV5-1, the J gene TRBJ2-3; the D gene is possibly TRBD2 (7 bases). Trimming removed 5 bases from V and 0 bases from J, with 10 bases in between. The CDR3 runs 14 residues. The germline gives CDR1 SGHRS, CDR2 YFSETQ. In DNA, the CDR3 is TGCGCCAGCAGGAGGGGGGGCAGCACAGATACGCAGTATTTT. It specifies CASRRGGSTDTQYF.

The gene calls are TRBV9 and TRBJ2-1; 8 bases map to TRBD2. Germline lookup yields CDR1 SGDLS and CDR2 YYNGEE. There are 15 residues in the CDR3. V was clipped by 2 bases and J by 0 bases; unmatched bases: 1. The chain's CDR3 is CASSVSGNSYNEQFF. The DNA for the CDR3 is TGTGCCAGCAGCGTTAGCGGGAACTCCTACAATGAGCAGTTCTTC.

The chain combines TRBV6-5 with TRBJ1-5; D uncertain. Germline V gene data show CDR1 as MNHEY and CDR2 as SVGAGI. The CDR3 has 13 residues. The V and J ends lost 6 bases and 6 bases respectively, with 12 bases between them. CDR3 region: CASSPAVSQPQHF. CDR3 coding DNA: TGTGCCAGCAGCCCGGCAGTTTCTCAGCCCCAGCATTTT.

The V call is TRBV16, the J call TRBJ1-2, with TRBD1 matching 8 bases. The germline CDR1 and CDR2 sequences are KGHSY and FQNENV. The CDR3 length is 17 residues. V lost 3 bases to trimming and J lost 5 bases; unmatched junction nucleotides: 14. In DNA, the CDR3 is TGTGCCAGCAGCCATTCTAGGAGTGGACAGGGTTCGTATGGCTACACCTTC. Protein sequence: CASSHSRSGQGSYGYTF.

This sequence joins TRBV6-5 and TRBJ2-5; D might be TRBD1 (5 bases). Germline CDR1 MNHEY, CDR2 SVGAGI. The V end was cut by 5 bases, the J end by 5 bases, with 18 bases between. The CDR3 covers 15 residues. The CDR3 is CASSKGMTARETQYF. CDR3 DNA: TGTGCCAGCAGTAAGGGGATGACAGCACGGGAGACCCAGTACTTC.

The J gene is TRBJ1-1, the V gene TRBV15, with D possibly being TRBD1 (6 bases). Trimming pared 0 bases from V and 4 bases from J, leaving 12 bases between. This CDR3 is 15 amino acids long. Germline V gene data show CDR1 as LNHNV and CDR2 as YYDKDF (reference sequence). CDR3 nucleotide sequence: TGTGCCACCAGCAGAGATCAATTACAGGGCACTGAAGCTTTCTTT. It is translated as CATSRDQLQGTEAFF.